This TCR beta chain was identified in a study of cytomegalovirus exposure and HLA in healthy donors. Profiled with immunoSEQ multiplex PCR; TCRdb holds only in-frame clones, not every one. The sample has some 140,000 clones, 80% to 90% seen once. Germline V gene lookup returns CDR1 MNHEY and CDR2 SVGAGI. The CDR3 spans 14 residues. Trimming took off 5 bases at V and 2 bases at J, with 10 bases between the two ends. The sample was PBMCs. The clonotype comes from a man between 18 and 29 years old in good health and CMV-seronegative. This chain uses TRBV6-5 with TRBJ2-1; no firm D call. The CDR3 DNA is TGTGCCAGCAGTCCTGGGCTTACCTACAATGAGCAGTTCTTC. Translating it yields CASSPGLTYNEQFF.